This TCR beta chain was sequenced for a study of Ad26.COV2.S vaccination and SARS-CoV-2 variants. To note about this clone: Its specificity is unknown.

The repertoire was sequenced with immunoSEQ multiplex PCR; TCRdb's copy has only in-frame clones and lacks some. Of about 350,000 clones in the sample, 92% were seen once. The study, taken as a whole, reports: The authors reported substantial breadth in spike-specific CD8+ and CD4+ T cell responses after vaccination. With respect to non-spike TCR breadth, vaccine and placebo recipients were similar. Measures of TCR breadth and depth may have fallen short of total T cell responses.

Sequencing was performed on peripheral blood, taken after recovery from COVID-19. This TCR was sampled from a human donor who had recovered from COVID-19.

CDR3 nucleotides: TGTGCCAGCAGCTTGGATGGGGGGCACTCCTATGGCTACACCTTC. Amino acid sequence: CASSLDGGHSYGYTF. V and J are TRBV5-6 and TRBJ1-2; weak D call: TRBD1 (6 bases). CDR1 and CDR2 (germline): SGHDT, YYEEEE. This CDR3 has 15 amino acids. Trimming stripped 0 bases from V and 4 bases from J, with 13 bases between.